This T cell receptor (beta chain) emerged from a study of cytomegalovirus exposure and HLA in healthy donors. This table comes from immunoSEQ multiplex PCR, and its TCRdb copy is limited to in-frame clones, with some not included. The sample holds fewer than 90,000 clones, roughly 84% seen once. The CDR3 has 12 residues. The germline V gene has CDR1 SGHRS and CDR2 YFSETQ. V dropped 4 bases and J dropped 3 bases, with 8 bases sitting between them. The rearrangement joins TRBV5-1 to TRBJ2-7, with D possibly matching TRBD2 (5 bases). The receptor was isolated from a woman aged 18-30 years in good health and CMV-seropositive. The sample consisted of PBMCs. CDR3 bases: TGCGCCAGCAGCCCGGGGAGCTACGAGCAGTACTTC. Amino acid sequence: CASSPGSYEQYF.